This entry lists 25 T cell receptor beta chains sequenced from one sample in a study of chemoradiotherapy in HPV16-positive cancers. Data came from immunoSEQ multiplex PCR; TCRdb stores just in-frame clones and leaves some out. Of approximately 1,000 clones in the sample, about nine tenths were seen once. Here the sequenced sample was tumor tissue, taken from a patient who underwent chemoradiotherapy. These receptors were obtained from a human donor with HPV-associated anogenital cancer.

The chain uses TRBV30 and TRBJ1-1; D is uncertain. This CDR3 comprises 11 residues. From germline, CDR1 is GTSNPN and CDR2 SVGIG (reference sequence). V was pared by 2 bases and J by 0 bases, with 1 base between. The CDR3 region has the DNA TGTGCCTGGAGTATGAACACTGAAGCTTTCTTT. As protein: CAWSMNTEAFF.

The J gene is TRBJ2-7, the V gene TRBV27; 8 nucleotides match TRBD1. Per the germline V gene, CDR1 is MNHEY and CDR2 is SMNVEV (reference sequence). Germline trimming cut 8 bases from V and 2 bases from J; bases unmatched to any gene: 17. The CDR3 is made up of 17 amino acids. CDR3 sequence: CASGPDPVTGVTYEQYF. The DNA of the CDR3 is TGTGCCAGCGGACCGGACCCCGTGACAGGGGTAACCTACGAGCAGTACTTC.

J is TRBJ1-4 and V is TRBV5-1; D perhaps matches TRBD1 (5 bases). Germline CDR1 SGHRS, CDR2 YFSETQ. CDR3 length: 15 amino acids. Trimming removed 2 bases at V and 5 bases at J, with 13 bases between. This CDR3 reads CASSFNTGINEKLFF. DNA for the CDR3: TGCGCCAGCAGCTTCAACACAGGTATAAATGAAAAACTGTTTTTT.

This chain joins TRBV19 and TRBJ2-3; 8 bases agree with TRBD2. This CDR3 spans 18 amino acids. The V gene's germline CDR1 is LNHDA and CDR2 SQIVND (reference sequence). The V and J ends lost 5 bases and 0 bases, in that order; junction bases with no gene match: 13. CDR3 region: CASSGDLSGTPSTDTQYF. CDR3 DNA: TGTGCCAGTAGTGGGGACCTTAGCGGGACTCCAAGCACAGATACGCAGTATTTT. Together with reference TRBV19 and TRBJ2-3, the CDR3 gives the full variable domain: DGGITQSPKYLFRKEGQNVTLSCEQNLNHDAMYWYRQDPGQGLRLIYYSQIVNDFQKGDIAEGYSVSREKKESFPLTVTSAQKNPTAFYLCASSGDLSGTPSTDTQYFGPGTRLTVL.

The chain uses TRBV19 and TRBJ1-1; TRBD1 matches 7 bases. CDR3 size: 15 residues. Germline lookup yields CDR1 LNHDA and CDR2 SQIVND (reference sequence). The junction had 5 bases not matched to a gene; V was cut back by 0 bases and J by 4 bases. CDR3 amino acids: CASSIDHRGGTEAFF. As DNA, the CDR3 is TGTGCCAGTAGTATAGATCACAGGGGTGGCACTGAAGCTTTCTTT.

This chain connects TRBV28 to TRBJ2-6; a weak D match, TRBD2 (7 bases). The germline V and J ends were trimmed by 3 bases and 4 bases, with 13 bases remaining between them. The CDR3 has 16 amino acids. The germline V gene encodes CDR1 MDHEN and CDR2 SYDVKM. CDR3 coding DNA: TGTGCCAGCAGTTTGGGGGGGGCCTCCGGGGCCAACGTCCTGACTTTC. This encodes CASSLGGASGANVLTF.

J is TRBJ1-2 and V is TRBV30; D possibly corresponds to TRBD1 (6 bases). The V and J ends lost 3 bases and 7 bases respectively, with 15 bases between them. In germline, CDR1 is GTSNPN, CDR2 SVGIG (reference sequence). The length of the CDR3 is 13 residues. The chain's CDR3 is CAWRGQGISGYTF. CDR3 bases: TGTGCCTGGAGGGGCCAGGGGATATCTGGCTACACCTTC.

The chain combines TRBV2 with TRBJ1-2; D not resolved. The CDR3 loop spans 12 amino acids. The V gene lost 7 bases and the J gene lost 5 bases, with 11 bases spanning the gap. CDR1 SNHLY and CDR2 FYNNEI come from the germline V gene. CDR3 sequence: CASNTDRYGYTF. In DNA, the CDR3 is TGTGCCAGCAATACGGATCGATATGGCTACACCTTC. Using reference TRBV2 and TRBJ1-2 for the parts outside the CDR3, the full variable domain is EPEVTQTPSHQVTQMGQEVILRCVPISNHLYFYWYRQILGQKVEFLVSFYNNEISEKSEIFDDQFSVERPDGSNFTLKIRSTKLEDSAMYFCASNTDRYGYTFGSGTRLTVV.

The CDR3 DNA reads as TGTGCCAGCAGCCGGATCACAGGGGGCCTAGCTGAAGCTTTCTTT. It is translated as CASSRITGGLAEAFF. The gene calls are TRBV6-5 and TRBJ1-1; 9 bases agree with TRBD1. J gave up 6 bases and V 6 bases, and 11 bases lay outside the gene matches. The CDR3 is 15 amino acids. Looked up from germline, CDR1 is MNHEY and CDR2 is SVGAGI.

The count of this clone is one. CDR3 protein: CASSGGREETQYF. Here the CDR3 DNA reads TGTGCCTCTAGCGGGGGGCGGGAAGAGACCCAGTACTTC. This chain uses TRBV30 with TRBJ2-5; 11 positions match TRBD2. The CDR3 consists of 13 residues. Looked up from germline, CDR1 is GTSNPN and CDR2 is SVGIG (reference sequence). The V gene end was trimmed by 7 bases and the J gene end by 3 bases; junction bases not matched to a gene: 4.

The rearrangement uses TRBV18 and TRBJ1-2; TRBD1 aligns across 7 bases. The CDR3 loop spans 14 amino acids. The germline CDR1 and CDR2 sequences are KGHSH and LQKENI. V was clipped by 3 bases and J by 6 bases; unmatched bases: 7. CDR3 sequence (DNA): TGTGCCAGCTCACCCCTGGGACAGAGTAATGGCTACACCTTC. This translates into CASSPLGQSNGYTF.

The rearrangement joins TRBV27 to TRBJ1-2; TRBD1 might be the D (5 bases). Trimming removed 0 bases from V and 4 bases from J, with 9 bases in between. This CDR3 has 14 amino acids. In germline, CDR1 is MNHEY, CDR2 SMNVEV (reference sequence). In nucleotides, the CDR3 is TGTGCCAGCAGTTTATCGGGGGGATCCTATGGCTACACCTTC. As protein: CASSLSGGSYGYTF.

The rearrangement joins TRBV10-3 to TRBJ1-1; D perhaps matches TRBD1 (6 bases). V lost 1 base to trimming and J lost 5 bases, with 14 bases between them. CDR3 size: 15 residues. Germline lookup yields CDR1 ENHRY and CDR2 SYGVKD. CDR3 sequence reads: CAISEWGGHGTEAFF. CDR3 bases: TGTGCCATCAGTGAGTGGGGGGGCCACGGGACTGAAGCTTTCTTT.

This clone has a handful of counts. The V call is TRBV6-4, the J call TRBJ2-1; D is undetermined. The CDR3 consists of 14 residues. V lost 11 bases to trimming and J lost 2 bases, with 16 bases between them. Germline CDR1 MRHNA, CDR2 SNTAGT. CDR3: CAPRLGIPYNEQFF. The CDR3 bases are TGTGCCCCCAGGCTAGGGATCCCCTACAATGAGCAGTTCTTC.

V usage is TRBV6-4 and J usage is TRBJ2-3; D is unclear. Germline loops: CDR1 MRHNA, CDR2 SNTAGT. This CDR3 has 16 amino acids. Between the trimmed V and J ends, which lost 3 bases and 3 bases, there was a span of 16 bases. The CDR3 loop is CASSETPEGGTDTQYF. CDR3 bases: TGTGCCAGCAGTGAAACTCCTGAAGGTGGTACAGATACGCAGTATTTT.

The chain is built from TRBV7-2 and TRBJ2-7, with TRBD2 as a possible D gene (7 bases). The CDR3 extends over 14 amino acids. The V and J ends lost 5 bases and 0 bases respectively, with 11 bases between them. Germline CDR1 SGHTA, CDR2 FQGNSA. CDR3 loop: CASSRGGVSYEQYF. The CDR3, as DNA: TGTGCCAGCAGCAGAGGGGGGGTCTCCTACGAGCAGTACTTC.

The rearrangement uses TRBV6-5 and TRBJ2-3; maybe TRBD1 (6 bases). Per germline, CDR1 MNHEY and CDR2 SVGAGI. The CDR3 has 15 residues. Trimming left V 4 bases short and J 2 bases short, with 13 bases between. DNA of the CDR3: TGTGCCAGCAGTTTACGCAACAGGGCCACAGATACGCAGTATTTT. The encoded protein is CASSLRNRATDTQYF.

The CDR3 DNA sequence: TGTGCCAGCAGCCTAGCGGGGGGACCCTACAATGAGCAGTTCTTC. Residues: CASSLAGGPYNEQFF. V and J are TRBV7-3 and TRBJ2-1; TRBD2 matches 11 bases. The V and J ends lost 5 bases and 2 bases, in that order; junction bases with no gene match: 2. This CDR3 has 15 residues. Germline values: CDR1 SGHTA, CDR2 FQGTGA.

The J gene is TRBJ1-2, the V gene TRBV4-1; D remains unclear. The CDR3 is 14 amino acids. Germline assignment: CDR1 MGHRA and CDR2 YSYEKL. V lost 4 bases, J lost 6 bases, and 15 bases lay in between. CDR3 nucleotide sequence: TGCGCCAGCAGCCCGGGTAGGGTAGGAAATGGCTACACCTTC. Its protein product is CASSPGRVGNGYTF.

This chain links TRBV28 with TRBJ1-2; 7 nucleotides line up with TRBD1. CDR3 length: 15 amino acids. Germline V gene data show CDR1 as MDHEN and CDR2 as SYDVKM. V dropped 6 bases and J dropped 5; count of bases not matched to a gene: 12. The CDR3 DNA is TGTGCCAGCAGCTCCCAGGCAGGGGGAGGATATGGCTACACCTTC. Translation gives CASSSQAGGGYGYTF.

This clone was observed a single time. The chain joins TRBV7-9 to TRBJ1-1; D remains unclear. The CDR3 loop spans 12 amino acids. Trimming removed 3 bases from V and 2 bases from J, with 4 bases in between. Germline assignment: CDR1 SEHNR and CDR2 FQNEAQ (reference sequence). The CDR3 DNA reads as TGTGCCAGCAGCTTTTCAAACACTGAAGCTTTCTTT. It is translated as CASSFSNTEAFF.

The rearrangement joins TRBV18 to TRBJ1-5; perhaps TRBD1 as D (6 bases). Germline lookup yields CDR1 KGHSH and CDR2 LQKENI. V was cut by 2 bases and J by 4 bases, with 12 bases left in between. The length of the CDR3 is 15 residues. Here the CDR3 reads CASSPGQGHNQPQHF. DNA for the CDR3: TGTGCCAGCTCACCAGGCCAGGGGCATAATCAGCCCCAGCATTTT.

The gene calls are TRBV4-2 and TRBJ1-1; unclear D gene. Germline CDR1 is LGHNA and CDR2 is YNFKEQ. There are 14 residues in the CDR3. V shed 3 bases and J shed 1 base, with 9 bases lying between them. The DNA for the CDR3 is TGTGCCAGCAGCCAGCCACACTCGAACACTGAAGCTTTCTTT. Protein product: CASSQPHSNTEAFF.

The chain has TRBV6-4 and TRBJ2-2, with 10 bases matching TRBD1. The germline gives CDR1 MRHNA, CDR2 SNTAGT. This CDR3 has 16 residues. The ends lost 0 bases at V and 3 bases at J; junction bases unmatched: 1. CDR3 nucleotide sequence: TGTGCCAGCAGTGACTCCGGGACAGGGGACACCGGGGAGCTGTTTTTT. It codes for CASSDSGTGDTGELFF.

The rearrangement uses TRBV29-1 and TRBJ2-7; D is perhaps TRBD1 (7 bases). Trimming removed 7 bases at V and 9 bases at J, with 19 bases between. The CDR3 runs to 12 residues. Germline V gene sequence: CDR1 SQVTM, CDR2 ANQGSEA. CDR3 coding DNA: TGCAGCGCACCGGGACAGCCGGGAGTGCAGTACTTC. It specifies CSAPGQPGVQYF.